The clone carrying this T cell receptor (beta chain) has only a few counts. The data are from a study of control samples from healthy donors and cancer patients. Profiling relied on immunoSEQ multiplex PCR, and the TCRdb table lists in-frame clones only, not all of them. The sample shows about 130,000 clones, about 90% of them seen only once. This CDR3 spans 15 amino acids. Germline CDR1 reads MRHNA; CDR2 reads SNTAGT. After removal of 6 bases from V and 4 bases from J, the junction contained 6 bases not matched to a gene. V usage is TRBV6-4 and J usage is TRBJ2-1; TRBD2 matches at 10 bases. The source is a man in his late teens or twenties in good health. The sample comprised blood. CDR3 residues: CASSRAGGEYNEQFF. The CDR3 nucleotides read TGTGCCAGCAGCCGAGCGGGAGGGGAATACAATGAGCAGTTCTTC.